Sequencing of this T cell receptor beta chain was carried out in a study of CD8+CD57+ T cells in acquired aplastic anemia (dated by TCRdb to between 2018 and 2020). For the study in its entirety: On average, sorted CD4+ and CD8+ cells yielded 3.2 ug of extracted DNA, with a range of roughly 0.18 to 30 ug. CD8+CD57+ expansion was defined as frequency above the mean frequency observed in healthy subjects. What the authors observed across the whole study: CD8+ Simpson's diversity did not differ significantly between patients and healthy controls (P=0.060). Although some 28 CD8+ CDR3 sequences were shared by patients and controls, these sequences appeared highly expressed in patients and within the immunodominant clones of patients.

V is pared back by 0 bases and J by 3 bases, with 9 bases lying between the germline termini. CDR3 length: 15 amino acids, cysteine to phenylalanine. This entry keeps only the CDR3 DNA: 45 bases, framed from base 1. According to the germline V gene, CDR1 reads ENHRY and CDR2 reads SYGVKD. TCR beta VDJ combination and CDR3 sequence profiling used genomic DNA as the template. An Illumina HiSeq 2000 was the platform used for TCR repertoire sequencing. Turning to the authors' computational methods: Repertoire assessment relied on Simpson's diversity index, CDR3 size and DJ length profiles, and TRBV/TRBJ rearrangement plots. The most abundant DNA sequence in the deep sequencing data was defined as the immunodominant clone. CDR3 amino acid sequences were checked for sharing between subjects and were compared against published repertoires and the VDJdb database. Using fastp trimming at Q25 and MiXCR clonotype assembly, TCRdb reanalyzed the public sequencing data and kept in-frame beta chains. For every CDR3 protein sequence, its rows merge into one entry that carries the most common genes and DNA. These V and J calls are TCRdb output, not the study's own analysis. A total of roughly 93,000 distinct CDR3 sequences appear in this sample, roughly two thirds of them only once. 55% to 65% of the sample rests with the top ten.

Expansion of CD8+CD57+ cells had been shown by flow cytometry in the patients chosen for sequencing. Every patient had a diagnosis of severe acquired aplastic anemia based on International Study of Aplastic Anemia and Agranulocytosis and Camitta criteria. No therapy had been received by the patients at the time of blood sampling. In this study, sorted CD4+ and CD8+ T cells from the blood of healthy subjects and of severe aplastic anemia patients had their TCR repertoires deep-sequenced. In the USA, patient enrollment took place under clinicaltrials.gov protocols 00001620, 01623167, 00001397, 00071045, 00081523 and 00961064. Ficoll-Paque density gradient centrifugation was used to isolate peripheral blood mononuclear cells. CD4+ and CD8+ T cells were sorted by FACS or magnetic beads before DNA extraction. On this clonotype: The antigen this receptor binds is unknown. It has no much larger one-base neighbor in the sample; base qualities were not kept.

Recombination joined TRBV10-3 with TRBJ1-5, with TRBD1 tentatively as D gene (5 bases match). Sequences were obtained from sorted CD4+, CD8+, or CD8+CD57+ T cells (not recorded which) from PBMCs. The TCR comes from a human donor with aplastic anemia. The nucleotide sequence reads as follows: TGTGCCATCAGTGAGTCAGCAGGGTTCAATCAGCCCCAGCATTTT. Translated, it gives CAISESAGFNQPQHF.